This T cell receptor (beta chain) was documented in a study of a mutant IDH1 vaccine in newly diagnosed glioma. About this clone itself: Antigen: not known.

Libraries were prepared by immunoSEQ multiplex PCR; TCRdb keeps only in-frame clonotypes and omits some of them. This table has almost 30,000 clones, approximately 86% appearing once. As to time point: week 5, during vaccination. Vaccination used 300 ug of mutant IDH1 20-mer peptide per dose, with topical imiquimod. The CDR3 extends over 14 amino acids. The V gene lost 4 bases and the J gene lost 1 base, with 9 bases spanning the gap. Looked up from germline, CDR1 is SGHRS and CDR2 is YFSETQ. The chain combines TRBV5-1 with TRBJ1-5, with D uncertain. Sequencing used peripheral blood mononuclear cells (PBMCs), obtained from a glioma patient whose treatment included an IDH1 peptide vaccine. The TCR was taken from a woman aged 40 to 49 with glioma. Some clones in this sample may be carry-over from other donors' samples. The chain's CDR3 is CASSLSDSNQPQHF. DNA for the CDR3: TGCGCCAGCAGCCTCAGCGACAGCAATCAGCCCCAGCATTTT. Full variable domain (rest looked up from reference TRBV5-1 and TRBJ1-5): KAGVTQTPRYLIKTRGQQVTLSCSPISGHRSVSWYQQTPGQGLQFLFEYFSETQRNKGNFPGRFSGRQFSNSRSEMNVSTLELGDSALYLCASSLSDSNQPQHFGDGTRLSIL.